These 28 T cell receptor beta chains were all obtained from the same sample, sequenced in a study of blood T cell repertoires in COVID-19. The repertoire was sequenced with immunoSEQ multiplex PCR; TCRdb's copy has only in-frame clones and lacks some. Of approximately 230,000 clones listed, about nine tenths were seen once; the top ten hold roughly 2.3%. The sample taken for sequencing was peripheral blood. The origin of the receptors is a man aged 30 to 39 who had recovered from COVID-19.

The chain couples TRBV19 to TRBJ1-1, with D unclear. The CDR3 covers 14 residues. V was shortened by 1 base and J by 0 bases, with 6 bases between the two germline ends. The germline V gene has CDR1 LNHDA and CDR2 SQIVND (reference sequence). The CDR3 sequence is CASSIGSVNTEAFF. In DNA form, the CDR3 reads TGTGCCAGTAGTATAGGATCGGTGAACACTGAAGCTTTCTTT. The full variable domain, completed using reference TRBV19 and TRBJ1-1, is DGGITQSPKYLFRKEGQNVTLSCEQNLNHDAMYWYRQDPGQGLRLIYYSQIVNDFQKGDIAEGYSVSREKKESFPLTVTSAQKNPTAFYLCASSIGSVNTEAFFGQGTRLTVV.

V and J are TRBV18 and TRBJ2-1; 8 positions agree with TRBD1. V shed 5 bases, J shed 4 bases, and the junction held 10 bases outside the gene matches. The CDR3 covers 16 residues. Germline lookup yields CDR1 KGHSH and CDR2 LQKENI. CDR3 sequence: CASSGSGTGLYNEQFF. CDR3 in DNA: TGTGCCAGCTCAGGATCCGGGACAGGCCTGTACAATGAGCAGTTCTTC. The full variable domain, rest sourced from reference TRBV18 and TRBJ2-1, is NAGVMQNPRHLVRRRGQEARLRCSPMKGHSHVYWYRQLPEEGLKFMVYLQKENIIDESGMPKERFSAEFPKEGPSILRIQQVVRGDSAAYFCASSGSGTGLYNEQFFGPGTRLTVL.

This chain uses TRBV6-8 with TRBJ2-5, with TRBD2 as a possible D gene (7 bases). This CDR3 comprises 14 residues. The V gene lost 2 bases and the J gene lost 4 bases, with 11 bases spanning the gap. CDR1 and CDR2 from the germline V gene are MNHGY and SAAAGT. The chain's CDR3 is CASSYGGGGETQYF. The CDR3 coding sequence is TGTGCCAGCAGTTACGGGGGGGGCGGAGAGACCCAGTACTTC.

This clone turned up a few times. The rearrangement links TRBV6-2 or TRBV6-3 to TRBJ1-4; the D is unclear. The germline V gene has CDR1 MNHEY and CDR2 SVGEGT. CDR3 length: 15 residues. V was trimmed by 2 bases and J by 4 bases, leaving 11 bases between them. CDR3 in amino acids: CASSYGSAGNEKLFF. The CDR3 DNA follows: TGTGCCAGCAGTTACGGATCGGCGGGTAATGAAAAACTGTTTTTT.

This chain connects TRBV7-2 to TRBJ1-1; a weak D match, TRBD1 (5 bases). This CDR3 has 14 amino acids. The V end was cut by 7 bases, the J end by 0 bases, with 12 bases between. Germline-derived CDR1 and CDR2 are SGHTA and FQGNSA. CDR3 region: CASIPTVLNTEAFF. CDR3 in DNA: TGTGCCAGCATCCCGACAGTCTTGAACACTGAAGCTTTCTTT.

The V gene is TRBV2, the J gene TRBJ1-6; 7 nucleotides align to TRBD1. Germline CDR1 and CDR2: SNHLY and FYNNEI. V was pared by 5 bases and J by 6 bases, with 7 bases of the junction left unmatched. The CDR3 spans 15 residues. The CDR3 region is CASSFNRQGNSPLHF. The DNA of the CDR3 is TGTGCCAGCAGTTTTAACCGACAGGGTAATTCACCCCTCCACTTT.

This sequence joins TRBV15 and TRBJ1-1, with D possibly matching TRBD1 (6 bases). The CDR3 loop spans 15 amino acids. V was clipped by 3 bases and J by 4 bases, with 15 bases between them. CDR1 and CDR2 (germline): LNHNV, YYDKDF (reference sequence). The CDR3 coding sequence is TGTGCCACCAGCAGGAACAGGGTACTTGGCACTGAAGCTTTCTTT. This encodes CATSRNRVLGTEAFF.

CDR3 sequence reads: CASTKGTDPGNTIYF. DNA of the CDR3: TGTGCCAGCACCAAAGGCACAGATCCTGGAAACACCATATATTTT. The gene calls are TRBV18 and TRBJ1-3; D call uncertain. The germline V and J ends were trimmed by 8 bases and 2 bases, with 16 bases remaining between them. Germline CDR1 KGHSH, CDR2 LQKENI. The CDR3 spans 15 residues.

V gene TRBV7-8 combines with J gene TRBJ2-6; maybe TRBD2 (6 bases). Trimming cost V 5 bases and J 2 bases, with 10 bases left between them. Per the germline V gene, CDR1 is SGHVS and CDR2 is FQNEAQ. The CDR3 has 15 residues. CDR3 coding DNA: TGTGCCAGCAGCCGGAGGGTGGCTGGGGCCAACGTCCTGACTTTC. It encodes CASSRRVAGANVLTF.

The chain has TRBV11-3 and TRBJ2-1, with D maybe TRBD1 (6 bases). The germline V gene has CDR1 SGHNT and CDR2 YENEEA. V was shortened by 0 bases and J by 1 base, with 7 bases between the two germline ends. This CDR3 is built from 15 residues. The chain's CDR3 is CASSLDQGSYNEQFF. The CDR3 DNA reads TGTGCCAGCAGCTTAGATCAGGGGTCCTACAATGAGCAGTTCTTC.

The CDR3 DNA reads TGCAGTACAGGGGCGGAGACCCAGTACTTC. This translates into CSTGAETQYF. This chain links TRBV20-1 with TRBJ2-5, with 7 bases fitting TRBD1. J lost 5 bases, V lost 8 bases, and 2 bases had no gene match. Germline V gives CDR1 DFQATT, CDR2 SNEGSKA (reference sequence). This CDR3 has 10 amino acids.

The rearrangement uses TRBV10-3 and TRBJ2-1; D may be TRBD2 (6 bases). V was pared by 1 base and J by 8 bases, with 15 bases between. Germline CDR1 is ENHRY and CDR2 is SYGVKD. The CDR3 is 15 residues long. For the CDR3, the DNA is TGTGCCATCAGTGAGTGGAGGGTAACGTTCGATGAGCAGTTCTTC. Translated, it gives CAISEWRVTFDEQFF.

The chain combines TRBV29-1 with TRBJ1-2; perhaps TRBD1 as D (5 bases). This CDR3 has 12 residues. Germline-derived CDR1 and CDR2 are SQVTM and ANQGSEA. V lost 2 bases and J lost 8, with 12 bases in between. The CDR3 DNA is TGCAGCGTTGAAAGGGGCGCGGGGGGCTACACCTTC. The encoded protein is CSVERGAGGYTF.

This clone has a single count. V gene TRBV29-1 combines with J gene TRBJ1-1; 8 bases match TRBD1. V was clipped by 6 bases and J by 5 bases; unmatched bases: 5. This CDR3 comprises 12 residues. CDR1 and CDR2 (germline): SQVTM, ANQGSEA. As DNA, the CDR3 is TGCAGCGTAGCTAACAGGGGGACTGAAGCTTTCTTT. It encodes CSVANRGTEAFF. Supplemented by reference TRBV29-1 and TRBJ1-1, the full variable domain reads SAVISQKPSRDICQRGTSLTIQCQVDSQVTMMFWYRQQPGQSLTLIATANQGSEATYESGFVIDKFPISRPNLTFSTLTVSNMSPEDSSIYLCSVANRGTEAFFGQGTRLTVV.

The chain has TRBV6-5 and TRBJ1-5; no definite D call. V lost 0 bases to trimming and J lost 7 bases, with 7 bases between them. Per the germline V gene, CDR1 is MNHEY and CDR2 is SVGAGI. The CDR3 has 13 amino acids. CDR3 region: CASSYSMLQPQHF. Here the CDR3 DNA reads TGTGCCAGCAGTTACTCGATGCTACAGCCCCAGCATTTT.

The genes are TRBV11-2 and TRBJ1-5, with 7 bases fitting TRBD1. CDR3 length equals 14 residues. Germline V gene lookup returns CDR1 SGHAT and CDR2 FQNNGV. The ends lost 5 bases at V and 10 bases at J; junction bases unmatched: 11. Here the CDR3 reads CASSQGLGGHPQHF. The CDR3 DNA reads TGTGCCAGCAGCCAGGGTCTAGGGGGCCATCCCCAGCATTTT.

Comments on this clone: Sequence at one end of the junction differs from germline and may be a read error. This chain connects TRBV5-1 to TRBJ1-3; tentative D call: TRBD1 (6 bases). Germline V CDR1 and CDR2: SGHRS, YFSETQ. This CDR3 has 15 amino acids. The CDR3 loop reads CASSLDRPPGNTIYF. The DNA for the CDR3 is TGCGCCAGCAGTTTGGACAGACCCCCTGGAAACACCATATATTTT.

The rearrangement uses TRBV6-5 and TRBJ1-3, with 7 bases aligning to TRBD1. The germline V gene has CDR1 MNHEY and CDR2 SVGAGI. Germline trimming cut 0 bases from V and 4 bases from J; bases unmatched to any gene: 3. CDR3 size: 15 residues. CDR3 sequence (DNA): TGTGCCAGCAGTTACTCCAGGGGGGTCGGAAACACCATATATTTT. It encodes CASSYSRGVGNTIYF.

About this clone: Relative to the germline gene, one junction end is altered; a read error may explain this. V gene TRBV2 combines with J gene TRBJ1-1; possibly TRBD1 for D (6 bases). The germline CDR1 and CDR2 sequences are SNHLY and FYNNEI. This CDR3 has 12 amino acids. In nucleotides, the CDR3 is TGTGCCAGCAGTGTAATGACAGGCGCCCTACTCTTT. It encodes CASSVMTGALLF.

The chain carries TRBV5-8 and TRBJ1-2, with D hard to call. V was cut by 5 bases and J by 7 bases, with 6 bases left in between. The CDR3 is 10 residues long. Germline values: CDR1 SGHTS, CDR2 YDEGEE. The CDR3 DNA reads TGTGCCAGCAGACTATTTGGCTACACCTTC. Encoded protein: CASRLFGYTF.

The genes are TRBV10-1 and TRBJ1-2; D ambiguous. The CDR3 is made up of 13 amino acids. Germline values: CDR1 WNHNN, CDR2 SYGVQD (reference sequence). V lost 3 bases to trimming and J lost 4 bases, with 9 bases between them. The CDR3 protein is CASSDNTLYGYTF. The CDR3 DNA is TGCGCCAGCAGTGATAACACCCTCTATGGCTACACCTTC.

J is TRBJ2-3 and V is TRBV2; TRBD2 matches at 7 bases. Per the germline V gene, CDR1 is SNHLY and CDR2 is FYNNEI. With V trimmed by 5 bases and J by 3 bases, 20 bases remained unmatched. The CDR3 runs to 19 residues. The CDR3 DNA reads TGTGCCAGCAGTACCCACTGGAACCTAGCGGCCTCAGAAACAGATACGCAGTATTTT. Residues: CASSTHWNLAASETDTQYF. The full variable domain, completed using reference TRBV2 and TRBJ2-3, is EPEVTQTPSHQVTQMGQEVILRCVPISNHLYFYWYRQILGQKVEFLVSFYNNEISEKSEIFDDQFSVERPDGSNFTLKIRSTKLEDSAMYFCASSTHWNLAASETDTQYFGPGTRLTVL.

The V gene is TRBV19, the J gene TRBJ2-7; 8 bases agree with TRBD2. The V segment lost 1 base and the J segment 3 bases; nucleotides outside the gene matches: 5. The germline CDR1 and CDR2 sequences are LNHDA and SQIVND (reference sequence). The CDR3 has 15 residues. DNA for the CDR3: TGTGCCAGTAGTATAGCCACACGGGGGGGCTACGAGCAGTACTTC. Translated, it gives CASSIATRGGYEQYF.

V usage is TRBV18 and J usage is TRBJ2-5; D is perhaps TRBD2 (5 bases). V lost 5 bases and J lost 3, with 13 bases in between. The CDR3 totals 14 residues. Germline values: CDR1 KGHSH, CDR2 LQKENI. The DNA for the CDR3 is TGTGCCAGCTCAGATACTAGTGGCGAAGAGACCCAGTACTTC. Its protein product is CASSDTSGEETQYF.

This sequence joins TRBV27 and TRBJ1-5; D might be TRBD1 (5 bases). Germline V gene sequence: CDR1 MNHEY, CDR2 SMNVEV (reference sequence). CDR3 size: 17 residues. V was trimmed by 5 bases and J by 7 bases, leaving 24 bases between them. In DNA form, the CDR3 reads TGTGCCAGCAGTCTCAGTTGGGGGGTTATACGGGACCAGCCCCAGCATTTT. This codes for CASSLSWGVIRDQPQHF.

The rearrangement joins TRBV6-5 to TRBJ2-5; D is possibly TRBD1 (5 bases). V gave up 2 bases and J gave up 8 bases, with 15 bases separating them. The CDR3 length is 14 residues. Germline values: CDR1 MNHEY, CDR2 SVGAGI. In nucleotides, the CDR3 is TGTGCCAGCAGTTACCCTGGGCCTCAGGGTACCCAGTACTTC. The encoded protein is CASSYPGPQGTQYF.

The chain links TRBV30 to TRBJ1-2; D uncertain. The germline CDR1 and CDR2 sequences are GTSNPN and SVGIG (reference sequence). V gave up 3 bases and J gave up 8 bases, with 16 bases separating them. CDR3 length: 13 residues. The CDR3: CAWSLKLSRGYTF. As DNA, the CDR3 is TGTGCCTGGAGCCTAAAACTATCCCGGGGCTACACCTTC.

J is TRBJ2-3 and V is TRBV5-1, with a possible D match to TRBD1 (5 bases). Germline V gene lookup returns CDR1 SGHRS and CDR2 YFSETQ. The CDR3 spans 16 residues. Trimming left V 0 bases short and J 0 bases short, with 11 bases between. The CDR3 here is CASSLGGPFSTDTQYF. The CDR3 nucleotides read TGCGCCAGCAGCTTGGGGGGCCCTTTTAGCACAGATACGCAGTATTTT.